The entry that follows covers one T cell receptor beta chain sequence. Its antigen is unidentified. The sample belongs to a study of cytomegalovirus exposure and HLA in healthy donors. Losses at the gene ends were 5 bases for V and 6 bases for J; bases not matched to a gene: 3. The CDR3 loop spans 11 amino acids. Germline V gene lookup returns CDR1 DFQATT and CDR2 SNEGSKA (reference sequence). The PCR ran on 60 Vbeta and 13 Jbeta primers. Repertoires were generated with immunoSEQ multiplex PCR, while TCRdb's copy carries only in-frame clones and drops some. The sample holds around 200,000 clones, roughly three quarters seen once. Overall study results and limits: Upon later analysis, TCR association rates were observed to vary by HLA locus, being highest for DRB1 and lowest for HLA-C. Exclusion applied to some V segments, including TRBV6-2 and TRBV6-3, as they were indistinguishable. Relative to the approximately 680-donor mean, N-insertions were reportedly fewer in an Asian-associated ancestry cluster in a later analysis.

The sequenced sample consisted of PBMCs. The sequence was obtained from a woman under 30 in good health and CMV-seronegative. The chain couples TRBV20-1 to TRBJ2-7; 8 bases match TRBD1. CDR3: CSARTGFEQYF. The CDR3 DNA reads TGCAGTGCTCGGACAGGGTTCGAGCAGTACTTC.